Listed here is a single TCR beta chain. Its antigen is still unknown. This record comes from a study of cytomegalovirus exposure and HLA in healthy donors. Study at large: Earlier findings included about 120 million unique TCR beta sequences obtained from 180 million or so T cells.

Study-level results: Highest at DRB1 and lowest at HLA-C, TCR association rates differed among HLA loci in a later analysis. Reported results showed that the classifier diagnosed cytomegalovirus status with high specificity and sensitivity. Roughly 170 TCR beta chains were listed as cytomegalovirus-associated.

Germline V lookup: CDR1 MGHDK, CDR2 SYGVNS. This CDR3 contains 15 residues. PCR primers comprised 60 Vbeta and 13 Jbeta primers. Generated by immunoSEQ multiplex PCR, the TCRdb table keeps only in-frame clones and is missing some. The data show around 150,000 clones, approximately 80% seen once. V and J are TRBV25-1 and TRBJ2-5; 9 bases fit TRBD2. TRBJ2-7 explains the end of the DNA better; the J call may be wrong. The sequenced sample was PBMCs. The TCR originated in a young man in good health and CMV-seropositive. The CDR3 DNA reads TGTGCCAGCAGTGTTAGCGGGAGTCGGTTCGACGAGCAGTACTTC. Its protein product is CASSVSGSRFDEQYF.